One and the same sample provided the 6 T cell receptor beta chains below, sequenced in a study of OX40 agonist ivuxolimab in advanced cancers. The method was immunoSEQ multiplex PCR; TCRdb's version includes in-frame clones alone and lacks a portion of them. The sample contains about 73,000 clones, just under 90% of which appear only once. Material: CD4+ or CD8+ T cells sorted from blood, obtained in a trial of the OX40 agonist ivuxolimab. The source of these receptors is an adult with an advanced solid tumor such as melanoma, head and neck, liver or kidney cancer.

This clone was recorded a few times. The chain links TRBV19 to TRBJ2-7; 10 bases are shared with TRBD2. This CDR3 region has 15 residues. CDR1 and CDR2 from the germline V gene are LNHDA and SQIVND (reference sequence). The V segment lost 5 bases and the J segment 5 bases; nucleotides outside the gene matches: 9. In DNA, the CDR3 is TGTGCCAGTAGTGTATTTAGCGGGAGGTCCAACGAGCAGTACTTC. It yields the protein CASSVFSGRSNEQYF.

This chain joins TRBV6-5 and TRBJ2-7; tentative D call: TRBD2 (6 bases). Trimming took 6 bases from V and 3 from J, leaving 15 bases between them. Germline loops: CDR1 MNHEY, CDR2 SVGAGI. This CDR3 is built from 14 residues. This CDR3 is CASRSTGTHYEQYF. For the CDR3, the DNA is TGTGCCAGCAGGAGCACCGGGACTCACTACGAGCAGTACTTC.

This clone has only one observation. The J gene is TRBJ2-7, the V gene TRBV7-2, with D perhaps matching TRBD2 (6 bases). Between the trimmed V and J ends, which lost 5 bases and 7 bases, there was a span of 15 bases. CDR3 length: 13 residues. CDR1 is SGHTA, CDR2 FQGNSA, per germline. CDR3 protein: CASSPIGAGEQYF. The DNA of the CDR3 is TGTGCCAGCAGCCCAATTGGTGCGGGGGAGCAGTACTTC.

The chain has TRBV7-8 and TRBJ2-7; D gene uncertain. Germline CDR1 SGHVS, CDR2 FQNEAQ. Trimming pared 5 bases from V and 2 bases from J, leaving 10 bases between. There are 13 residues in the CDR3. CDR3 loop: CASSTRQTYEQYF. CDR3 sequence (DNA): TGTGCCAGCAGCACCCGGCAGACCTACGAGCAGTACTTC.

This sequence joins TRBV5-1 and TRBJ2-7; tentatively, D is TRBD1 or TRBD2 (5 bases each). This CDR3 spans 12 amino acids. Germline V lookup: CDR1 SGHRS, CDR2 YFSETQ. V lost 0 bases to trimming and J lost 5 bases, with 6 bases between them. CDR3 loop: CASSLGGDEQYF. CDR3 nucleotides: TGCGCCAGCAGCTTGGGAGGGGACGAGCAGTACTTC.

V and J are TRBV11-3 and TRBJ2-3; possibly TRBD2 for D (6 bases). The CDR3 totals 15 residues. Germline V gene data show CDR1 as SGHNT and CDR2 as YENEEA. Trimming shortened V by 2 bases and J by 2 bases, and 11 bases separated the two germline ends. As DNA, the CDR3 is TGTGCCAGCAGCTTAAGCGGGCACTTCACAGATACGCAGTATTTT. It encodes CASSLSGHFTDTQYF. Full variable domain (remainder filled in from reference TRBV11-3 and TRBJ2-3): EAGVVQSPRYKIIEKKQPVAFWCNPISGHNTLYWYLQNLGQGPELLIRYENEEAVDDSQLPKDRFSAERLKGVDSTLKIQPAELGDSAVYLCASSLSGHFTDTQYFGPGTRLTVL.